The 21 T cell receptor beta chains listed next were all sequenced from one sample in a study of spatial heterogeneity in lung cancer. A single record per CDR3 protein comes from TCRdb applying MiXCR to the 5' RACE reads. Of several thousand distinct CDR3 sequences listed, approximately 19% are singletons. These receptors are not linked to any known antigen. The study's findings and limits: Within tumors, counts of expanded alpha and beta TCRs tracked tumor mutation counts.

Time point in this sample: sample taken at primary tumor resection. The source material was lung tumor tissue, sampled at surgery. Source of these receptors: a female donor with early-stage non-small cell lung cancer.

This chain connects TRBV27 to TRBJ1-5; a weak D match, TRBD1 (5 bases). CDR3 length: 16 residues. Trimming took off 0 bases at V and 1 base at J, with 10 bases between the two ends. Germline CDR1 is MNHEY and CDR2 is SMNVEV (reference sequence). CDR3 protein: CASSLSGGFSNQPQHF. CDR3 DNA: TGTGCCAGCAGTTTATCGGGGGGTTTCAGCAATCAGCCCCAGCATTTT.

This clonotype was detected only a few times. The chain carries TRBV2 and TRBJ1-2; perhaps TRBD1 as D (5 bases). Germline assignment: CDR1 SNHLY and CDR2 FYNNEI. This CDR3 region has 12 residues. V was pared by 7 bases and J by 3 bases, with 9 bases between. CDR3 protein: CASIGGDYGYTF. CDR3 in DNA: TGTGCCAGCATTGGGGGGGACTATGGCTACACCTTC. Combining the CDR3 with reference TRBV2 and TRBJ1-2 gives the whole variable domain EPEVTQTPSHQVTQMGQEVILRCVPISNHLYFYWYRQILGQKVEFLVSFYNNEISEKSEIFDDQFSVERPDGSNFTLKIRSTKLEDSAMYFCASIGGDYGYTFGSGTRLTVV.

This clonotype is labeled as medium-sized. The rearrangement joins TRBV12-3 or TRBV12-4 to TRBJ2-7; no definite D call. This CDR3 has 11 residues. V was pared by 1 base and J by 6 bases, with 4 bases between. CDR3 DNA: TGTGCCAGCAGTTTAGTGGGCGAGCAGTACTTC. Translation: CASSLVGEQYF.

This clonotype was counted between two and nine times. V gene TRBV20-1 combines with J gene TRBJ1-1; D is ambiguous. Germline CDR1 reads DFQATT; CDR2 reads SNEGSKA (reference sequence). The V end was cut by 6 bases, the J end by 1 base, with 9 bases between. The CDR3 length is 12 residues. The CDR3 DNA reads as TGCAGTGCCAAAGGCAGGAACACTGAAGCTTTCTTT. Protein product: CSAKGRNTEAFF.

This clonotype showed up just a few times. This chain uses TRBV5-5 with TRBJ1-6; D uncertain. CDR3 length: 16 residues. Germline V CDR1 and CDR2: SGHKS, YYEKEE (reference sequence). The V and J ends lost 1 base and 2 bases respectively, with 10 bases between them. CDR3 nucleotides: TGTGCCAGCAGCTTGCCGGGAGCTCCCTATAATTCACCCCTCCACTTT. It specifies CASSLPGAPYNSPLHF.

V and J are TRBV10-3 and TRBJ2-7; 9 bases match TRBD1. V was pared by 9 bases and J by 3 bases, with 3 bases of the junction left unmatched. Germline V gene lookup returns CDR1 ENHRY and CDR2 SYGVKD. The CDR3 covers 12 residues. CDR3 residues: CAIMGQGYEQYF. DNA for the CDR3: TGTGCCATAATGGGACAGGGCTACGAGCAGTACTTC.

The rearrangement joins TRBV7-8 to TRBJ2-7; unclear D gene. Germline assignment: CDR1 SGHVS and CDR2 FQNEAQ. Trimming removed 1 base from V and 3 bases from J, with 16 bases in between. The CDR3 is 16 residues long. CDR3 protein: CASSLGRTSTFYEQYF. The CDR3 region has the DNA TGTGCCAGCAGCTTAGGACGGACCTCAACCTTCTACGAGCAGTACTTC.

This clonotype is judged medium-sized. The rearrangement uses TRBV7-9 and TRBJ1-1; TRBD1 aligns across 8 bases. Per the germline V gene, CDR1 is SEHNR and CDR2 is FQNEAQ (reference sequence). The ends lost 5 bases at V and 6 bases at J; junction bases unmatched: 5. This CDR3 contains 13 residues. This CDR3 is CASSPQGVSEAFF. Here the CDR3 DNA reads TGTGCCAGCAGCCCACAGGGGGTGTCTGAAGCTTTCTTT.

Sample share makes this clonotype medium-sized (0.01 to 0.1%). J is TRBJ1-2 and V is TRBV20-1, with TRBD1 matching 7 bases. Germline CDR1 reads DFQATT; CDR2 reads SNEGSKA (reference sequence). This CDR3 is 17 amino acids long. With V trimmed by 1 base and J by 4 bases, 15 bases remained unmatched. The CDR3 loop is CSARAPPGGAWSYGYTF. DNA for the CDR3: TGCAGTGCTAGAGCCCCCCCAGGGGGGGCCTGGAGCTATGGCTACACCTTC.

There are a few counts of this clonotype. The CDR3 DNA reads as TGTGCCAGCAGCGTAGTCGGGGAAGGATCACCCCTCCACTTT. Translated: CASSVVGEGSPLHF. The gene calls are TRBV9 and TRBJ1-6; D remains ambiguous. The CDR3 is 14 residues long. Trimming stripped 0 bases from V and 10 bases from J, with 11 bases between. Germline V gene lookup returns CDR1 SGDLS and CDR2 YYNGEE.

The J gene is TRBJ2-7, the V gene TRBV7-2, with 8 bases lining up with TRBD2. The V segment lost 0 bases and the J segment 4 bases; nucleotides outside the gene matches: 2. CDR1 is SGHTA and CDR2 is FQGNSA in the germline V gene. The CDR3 has 14 residues. The CDR3 DNA sequence: TGTGCCAGCAGCTTAGCCGGGGGGGCGTACGAGCAGTACTTC. Translated, it gives CASSLAGGAYEQYF.

In this sample, this clonotype is medium-sized (0.01 to 0.1%). The gene calls are TRBV7-2 and TRBJ1-5; 7 bases match TRBD1. This CDR3 has 15 amino acids. The V gene end was trimmed by 7 bases and the J gene end by 2 bases; junction bases not matched to a gene: 8. CDR1 and CDR2 from the germline V gene are SGHTA and FQGNSA. The CDR3 sequence is CASNQQGYRNQPQHF. The CDR3 nucleotides read TGTGCCAGCAACCAACAGGGGTATCGCAATCAGCCCCAGCATTTT. Combining the CDR3 with reference TRBV7-2 and TRBJ1-5 gives the whole variable domain GAGVSQSPSNKVTEKGKDVELRCDPISGHTALYWYRQSLGQGLEFLIYFQGNSAPDKSGLPSDRFSAERTGGSVSTLTIQRTQQEDSAVYLCASNQQGYRNQPQHFGDGTRLSIL.

The chain employs TRBV2 and TRBJ2-3; D gene uncertain. The CDR3 totals 16 residues. Trimming removed 10 bases from V and 4 bases from J, with 24 bases in between. From germline, CDR1 is SNHLY and CDR2 FYNNEI. CDR3 sequence reads: CANIKRIPPKSDTQYF. CDR3 DNA sequence: TGTGCCAACATAAAAAGGATTCCGCCGAAGTCAGATACGCAGTATTTT. Full variable domain (rest looked up from reference TRBV2 and TRBJ2-3): EPEVTQTPSHQVTQMGQEVILRCVPISNHLYFYWYRQILGQKVEFLVSFYNNEISEKSEIFDDQFSVERPDGSNFTLKIRSTKLEDSAMYFCANIKRIPPKSDTQYFGPGTRLTVL.

Sample share makes this clonotype medium-sized (0.01 to 0.1%). This chain links TRBV20-1 with TRBJ1-2, with unresolved D. The V end was cut by 1 base, the J end by 8 bases, with 2 bases between. Looked up from germline, CDR1 is DFQATT and CDR2 is SNEGSKA (reference sequence). This CDR3 is 9 amino acids long. The CDR3 nucleotides read TGCAGTGCTAGAGGAGGCTACACCTTC. Protein: CSARGGYTF.

This clonotype is categorized as medium-sized. V gene TRBV28 combines with J gene TRBJ1-3; no clear D. With 6 bases removed from V and 4 bases from J, the gap between germline ends came to 16 bases. This CDR3 contains 15 residues. CDR1 MDHEN and CDR2 SYDVKM come from the germline V gene. The chain's CDR3 is CASRVTPAGGNTIYF. CDR3 nucleotides: TGTGCCAGCAGAGTAACCCCGGCGGGCGGAAACACCATATATTTT.

The rearrangement uses TRBV7-3 and TRBJ1-1; no clear D gene. Trimming removed 0 bases at V and 4 bases at J, with 12 bases between. The germline V gene has CDR1 SGHTA and CDR2 FQGTGA. This CDR3 spans 15 amino acids. CDR3 DNA: TGTGCCAGCAGCTTAACGGCCGCGCGGGGCACTGAAGCTTTCTTT. Translated, it gives CASSLTAARGTEAFF.

The rearrangement joins TRBV7-6 to TRBJ1-1; 8 nucleotides line up with TRBD1. There are 15 residues in the CDR3. CDR1 is SGHVS, CDR2 FNYEAQ, per germline. The V and J ends lost 5 bases and 2 bases, in that order; junction bases with no gene match: 7. CDR3: CASSAQGASNTEAFF. CDR3 bases: TGTGCCAGCAGCGCGCAGGGGGCGAGCAACACTGAAGCTTTCTTT.

In its sample, this clonotype was seen a few times. The chain uses TRBV19 and TRBJ1-5; no clear D. CDR1 is LNHDA, CDR2 SQIVND, per germline (reference sequence). The CDR3 has 16 amino acids. V lost 3 bases to trimming and J lost 0 bases, with 12 bases between them. CDR3 amino acids: CASSMVSANSNQPQHF. The CDR3 region has the DNA TGTGCCAGTAGTATGGTGTCAGCAAATAGCAATCAGCCCCAGCATTTT.

This clonotype occurred a few times. The chain uses TRBV10-3 and TRBJ2-2, with TRBD2 matching over 10 bases. Germline V gene sequence: CDR1 ENHRY, CDR2 SYGVKD. With V trimmed by 11 bases and J by 7 bases, 10 bases remained unmatched. CDR3 length: 14 residues. The CDR3 region has the DNA TGTGCCGCCCGAGCGGGGGGGAACGACGGGGAGCTGTTTTTT. Translated, it gives CAARAGGNDGELFF.

There are a few counts of this clonotype. The chain has TRBV6-5 and TRBJ2-7, with 12 bases identical to TRBD1. After removal of 4 bases from V and 4 bases from J, the junction contained 5 bases not matched to a gene. Germline CDR1 is MNHEY and CDR2 is SVGAGI. This CDR3 has 15 residues. CDR3: CASSSGTGGRYEQYF. The CDR3, as DNA: TGTGCCAGCAGTTCCGGGACAGGGGGCCGATACGAGCAGTACTTC.

The table lists this clonotype with a few counts. This chain joins TRBV9 and TRBJ1-5; D is perhaps TRBD1 (5 bases). The V end lost 5 bases, the J end lost 7 bases, and 16 bases lay between the germline ends. The CDR3 spans 14 residues. Germline V gene sequence: CDR1 SGDLS, CDR2 YYNGEE. This chain's CDR3 is CASSLSGGGQPQHF. For the CDR3, the DNA is TGTGCCAGCAGTCTCTCGGGGGGAGGACAGCCCCAGCATTTT.